Sequencing of this TCR beta chain was carried out in a study of shared clonotypes between healthy human individuals. As handled by the study authors: Because ImmunoSEQ provided only junction sequences with no quality scores, the filtering differed. The table came from immunoSEQ multiplex PCR; TCRdb's copy has only in-frame clones and leaves some out. D and trimming were read from the DNA, whereas the V and J calls and clone size are those reported in that table. In the table there are about 2.4 million clones, 80% to 95% of which are singletons. The donors were adults (healthy and HIV-negative) with no recent acute infections or vaccinations. CDR3 size: 14 residues. J lost 9 bases, V lost 2 bases, and 6 bases had no gene match. In germline, CDR1 is SGHVS, CDR2 FNYEAQ.

Sequencing used naive CD4+ T cells from PBMCs. Subset specified: CD45RA+ positively selected. The chain joins TRBV7-6 to TRBJ2-1; 8 bases are shared with TRBD2. The TCR was taken from a man aged 18 to 29 in good health. Some clones in this sample may be carry-over from other donors' samples. CDR3 residues: CASSLSGLVAEQFF. Written as DNA, the CDR3 is TGTGCCAGCAGCTTATCGGGACTAGTGGCTGAGCAGTTCTTC.